This T cell receptor (beta chain) was sequenced during a study of PD-1 blockade in classical Hodgkin lymphoma. Whole-study results and caveats: Significantly greater TCR diversity emerged by C4D1 in CD4+ cells but not CD8+ cells. The study found complete responders had baseline diversity similar to newly diagnosed patients.

Trimming removed 3 bases from V and 5 bases from J; junction bases left unmatched: 7. Germline V CDR1 and CDR2: SEHNR, FQNEAQ (reference sequence). This CDR3 region has 15 residues. The repertoire was sequenced with immunoSEQ multiplex PCR; TCRdb's copy has only in-frame clones and lacks some. The table lists about 51,000 clones, about 80% of them singletons, with under 20% in the top ten. Note on this clone: Its antigen is as yet unknown.

The time point denotes: cycle 4 day 1 (C4D1), after about 6 weeks of nivolumab. Relapse after autologous stem cell transplantation occurred in every patient, and brentuximab vedotin exposure varied. Complete response, partial response or progressive disease were the best responses. This TCR was sampled from a human donor with classical Hodgkin lymphoma. The source material was peripheral blood mononuclear cells (PBMCs), sampled before the fourth cycle of nivolumab. This sequence joins TRBV7-9 and TRBJ2-7; TRBD1 matches at 10 bases. In DNA form, the CDR3 reads TGTGCCAGCAGCTTCCCGGGACAGGGGATGGACGAGCAGTACTTC. Amino acids: CASSFPGQGMDEQYF.